A single sample gave rise to the 27 T cell receptor beta chains below, sequenced in a study of blood T cell repertoires in COVID-19 (dated by TCRdb to the early 2020s). The method was the immunoSEQ multiplex PCR assay. TCRdb took this table from immuneACCESS and kept in-frame rearrangements with V and J called. Such tables lack part of the clones; where checked against another copy, unresolved V genes explain under half of the gap, and the rest is unexplained. In all, the sample holds tens of thousands of clones, and under 90% of those were seen once. The biggest ten clones account for over 15% of the sample. The sample taken for sequencing was peripheral blood. These receptors came from a man in his 70s who had recovered from COVID-19.

The chain combines TRBV27 with TRBJ2-5, with D maybe TRBD2 (7 bases). V gave up 5 bases and J gave up 2 bases, with 21 bases separating them. The CDR3 has 17 amino acids. In germline, CDR1 is MNHEY, CDR2 SMNVEV (reference sequence). This chain's CDR3 is CASSNGGGELRQETQYF. DNA for the CDR3: TGTGCCAGCAGTAACGGAGGGGGGGAGTTACGACAAGAGACCCAGTACTTC.

This rearrangement joins TRBV11-2 to TRBJ1-2; 10 bases are a match to TRBD1. J lost 4 bases, V lost 5 bases, and 4 bases had no gene match. Germline CDR1 is SGHAT and CDR2 is FQNNGV. The CDR3 totals 14 residues. CDR3 DNA: TGTGCCAGCAGCCCGGACAGGGGGATCTATGGCTACACCTTC. Translating gives CASSPDRGIYGYTF.

The chain employs TRBV28 and TRBJ2-1; tentatively, D is TRBD2 (6 bases). V was pared by 4 bases and J by 6 bases, with 19 bases between. The CDR3 contains 16 residues. Per the germline V gene, CDR1 is MDHEN and CDR2 is SYDVKM. The CDR3 region is CASSSPGGLRTNEQFF. In DNA, the CDR3 is TGTGCCAGCAGTTCCCCCGGGGGACTTCGTACCAATGAGCAGTTCTTC.

This CDR3 reads CASSTASGAYEQYF. CDR3 DNA sequence: TGCGCCAGCAGCACGGCTAGCGGGGCCTACGAGCAGTACTTC. This sequence joins TRBV5-1 and TRBJ2-7; 9 bases agree with TRBD2. This CDR3 contains 14 residues. Looked up from germline, CDR1 is SGHRS and CDR2 is YFSETQ. V trimming: 4 bases; J trimming: 2 bases; junction bases outside the gene matches: 4.

The rearrangement links TRBV7-9 to TRBJ2-5; 8 bases line up with TRBD1. The CDR3 is 16 amino acids. V was pared by 5 bases and J by 5 bases, with 13 bases of the junction left unmatched. From germline, CDR1 is SEHNR and CDR2 FQNEAQ (reference sequence). CDR3 loop: CASSPGQGNAQETQYF. The CDR3 DNA follows: TGTGCCAGCAGCCCTGGACAGGGTAACGCTCAGGAGACCCAGTACTTC.

The sample holds one count of this clone. The chain uses TRBV19 and TRBJ2-3; no firm D call. The CDR3 has 15 amino acids. CDR1 and CDR2 from the germline V gene are LNHDA and SQIVND (reference sequence). V lost 5 bases, J lost 7 bases, and 19 bases lay in between. CDR3 residues: CASSALLGSVYTQYF. In DNA, the CDR3 is TGTGCCAGTAGTGCCCTACTTGGTTCGGTATATACGCAGTATTTT.

The chain carries TRBV28 and TRBJ1-2; weak D call: TRBD1 (5 bases). Germline-derived CDR1 and CDR2 are MDHEN and SYDVKM. Trimming took 2 bases from V and 8 from J, leaving 15 bases between them. This CDR3 spans 14 amino acids. CDR3 sequence reads: CASSLGGAGGGYTF. The CDR3 DNA reads as TGTGCCAGCAGTTTAGGCGGGGCCGGGGGGGGCTACACCTTC.

This clone was counted between two and nine times. The genes are TRBV24-1 and TRBJ2-3; the D gene is possibly TRBD2 (5 bases). The CDR3 contains 12 residues. CDR1 KGHDR and CDR2 SFDVKD come from the germline V gene. V lost 4 bases and J lost 14, with 15 bases in between. CDR3 coding DNA: TGTGCCACCAGTGACCTGGGAGTGGGGTGGTATTTT. Translating it yields CATSDLGVGWYF.

This clone was seen a single time. V and J are TRBV9 and TRBJ2-7; tentatively, D is TRBD1 (6 bases). Trimming left V 0 bases short and J 1 base short, with 11 bases between. From germline, CDR1 is SGDLS and CDR2 YYNGEE. This CDR3 spans 15 amino acids. CDR3 sequence: CASSVGWTESYEQYF. The CDR3 DNA reads as TGTGCCAGCAGCGTAGGCTGGACAGAGTCCTACGAGCAGTACTTC.

This clone appeared a single time. The chain employs TRBV7-2 and TRBJ2-1; TRBD2 matches 8 bases. CDR1 and CDR2 from the germline V gene are SGHTA and FQGNSA. The J segment lost 9 bases and the V segment lost 4 bases, leaving 5 bases of the junction unmatched. The CDR3 covers 13 residues. This CDR3 is CASSSGLAGEQFF. The CDR3 DNA follows: TGTGCCAGCAGCTCAGGACTAGCCGGTGAGCAGTTCTTC.

The V call is TRBV10-3, the J call TRBJ2-7; D is undetermined. CDR3 size: 17 residues. Germline assignment: CDR1 ENHRY and CDR2 SYGVKD. V was pared by 0 bases and J by 4 bases, with 19 bases between. The CDR3: CAISESTPGASFYEQYF. In DNA form, the CDR3 reads TGTGCCATCAGTGAGTCGACCCCCGGAGCAAGTTTTTACGAGCAGTACTTC.

The chain joins TRBV4-1 to TRBJ1-2; a weak D match, TRBD1 (6 bases). Germline CDR1 MGHRA, CDR2 YSYEKL. V was pared by 1 base and J by 0 bases, with 9 bases between. This CDR3 is built from 15 residues. CDR3 sequence: CASSQGQGPNYGYTF. As DNA, the CDR3 is TGCGCCAGCAGCCAAGGGCAGGGGCCTAACTATGGCTACACCTTC.

The chain joins TRBV5-1 to TRBJ2-2, with 8 bases identical to TRBD1. The junction had 14 bases not matched to a gene; V was cut back by 4 bases and J by 3 bases. The CDR3 length is 18 residues. Germline V CDR1 and CDR2: SGHRS, YFSETQ. Here the CDR3 reads CASSATIQGAFDTGELFF. Written as DNA, the CDR3 is TGCGCCAGCAGCGCCACCATCCAGGGGGCTTTTGACACCGGGGAGCTGTTTTTT.

The V call is TRBV15, the J call TRBJ2-7, with D possibly matching TRBD1 (5 bases). CDR1 and CDR2 from the germline V gene are LNHNV and YYDKDF (reference sequence). The CDR3 loop spans 16 amino acids. Trimming pared 0 bases from V and 3 bases from J, leaving 15 bases between. CDR3 sequence reads: CATSRDNPGPGYEQYF. The CDR3 DNA sequence: TGTGCCACCAGCAGAGATAATCCAGGGCCGGGCTACGAGCAGTACTTC. Filled out from reference TRBV15 and TRBJ2-7, the complete variable domain reads DAMVIQNPRYQVTQFGKPVTLSCSQTLNHNVMYWYQQKSSQAPKLLFHYYDKDFNNEADTPDNFQSRRPNTSFCFLDIRSPGLGDTAMYLCATSRDNPGPGYEQYFGPGTRLTVT.

The gene calls are TRBV12-5 and TRBJ1-1; D might be TRBD1 (6 bases). The V gene's germline CDR1 is LGHNT and CDR2 FRNRAP. This CDR3 has 15 residues. Trimming took 3 bases from V and 0 from J, leaving 11 bases between them. CDR3 sequence (DNA): TGTGCTAGTGGTTTAGGTCAGGGGCTGAACACTGAAGCTTTCTTT. This sequence encodes CASGLGQGLNTEAFF.

The chain recombines TRBV27 with TRBJ1-1; a weak D match, TRBD1 (6 bases). Germline-derived CDR1 and CDR2 are MNHEY and SMNVEV (reference sequence). The CDR3 totals 15 residues. V lost 6 bases to trimming and J lost 4 bases, with 18 bases between them. The CDR3 DNA sequence: TGTGCCAGCAGGACAGGAACCAGAAGCCGCACTGAAGCTTTCTTT. Translating gives CASRTGTRSRTEAFF.

This clone was detected once. The chain uses TRBV4-3 and TRBJ2-7; D uncertain. The V and J ends lost 1 base and 1 base respectively, with 11 bases between them. There are 15 residues in the CDR3. Germline V lookup: CDR1 LGHNA, CDR2 YSLEER. For the CDR3, the DNA is TGCGCCAGCAGCCAAGTTGTAGAGACTTCCTACGAGCAGTACTTC. This translates into CASSQVVETSYEQYF.

The chain uses TRBV6-6 and TRBJ2-3, with a possible D match to TRBD1 (6 bases). Germline assignment: CDR1 MNHNY and CDR2 SVGAGI (reference sequence). The CDR3 has 16 residues. V was pared by 2 bases and J by 2 bases, with 14 bases between. This chain's CDR3 is CASSYVRGSNTDTQYF. The CDR3 DNA reads as TGTGCCAGCAGTTACGTCAGGGGCTCGAACACAGATACGCAGTATTTT.

The chain recombines TRBV27 with TRBJ1-4; D unclear. This CDR3 comprises 13 residues. The V gene's germline CDR1 is MNHEY and CDR2 SMNVEV (reference sequence). V lost 5 bases and J lost 11, with 15 bases in between. CDR3 sequence (DNA): TGTGCCAGCAGTCAACATAAGGAGGTGAAACTGTTTTTT. Amino acids: CASSQHKEVKLFF.

This chain uses TRBV6-5 with TRBJ1-1; D gene uncertain. CDR3 size: 16 residues. Germline CDR1 MNHEY, CDR2 SVGAGI. V shed 2 bases and J shed 4 bases, with 17 bases lying between them. This CDR3 reads CASSYDMGSFSTEAFF. In DNA form, the CDR3 reads TGTGCCAGCAGTTACGACATGGGTTCCTTTAGCACTGAAGCTTTCTTT.

V usage is TRBV7-2 and J usage is TRBJ2-1, with 10 bases identical to TRBD2. Germline lookup yields CDR1 SGHTA and CDR2 FQGNSA. The CDR3 is 14 residues long. Trimming cost V 3 bases and J 9 bases; bases outside gene matches: 5. The CDR3 DNA reads as TGTGCCAGCAGCTTTTATAGCGGGGGGATTGAGCAGTTCTTC. Translated: CASSFYSGGIEQFF.

This chain connects TRBV5-1 to TRBJ2-7, with TRBD2 as a possible D gene (6 bases). The CDR3 consists of 13 residues. Germline V gene lookup returns CDR1 SGHRS and CDR2 YFSETQ. Trimming took 3 bases from V and 4 from J, leaving 11 bases between them. The CDR3 DNA sequence: TGCGCCAGCAGCTCGGGACTGGGGTACGAGCAGTACTTC. Translated, it gives CASSSGLGYEQYF.

The chain links TRBV5-4 to TRBJ2-3; D is unresolved. CDR1 is SGHNT and CDR2 is YYREEE in the germline V gene (reference sequence). The CDR3 is made up of 15 amino acids. V was trimmed by 0 bases and J by 0 bases, leaving 8 bases between them. CDR3 region: CASSLDSPSTDTQYF. Here the CDR3 DNA reads TGTGCCAGCAGCTTGGACAGCCCTAGCACAGATACGCAGTATTTT.

This clone occurred a few times. J is TRBJ1-2 and V is TRBV6-2 or TRBV6-3, with D possibly matching TRBD1 (6 bases). The CDR3 is 16 amino acids. Germline CDR1 reads MNHEY; CDR2 reads SVGEGT. Between the trimmed V and J ends, which lost 5 bases and 4 bases, there was a span of 20 bases. The CDR3 sequence is CASSDTTGIAFYGYTF. The DNA of the CDR3 is TGTGCCAGCAGTGATACCACAGGGATAGCCTTCTATGGCTACACCTTC.

DNA for the CDR3: TGCAGCGTTGTCTATTCGGTAGCTACACCAAACTATGGCTACACCTTC. It encodes CSVVYSVATPNYGYTF. The chain joins TRBV29-1 to TRBJ1-2; D unclear. In germline, CDR1 is SQVTM, CDR2 ANQGSEA. This CDR3 comprises 16 residues. Trimming took off 4 bases at V and 2 bases at J, with 20 bases between the two ends. The full variable domain, completed using reference TRBV29-1 and TRBJ1-2, is SAVISQKPSRDICQRGTSLTIQCQVDSQVTMMFWYRQQPGQSLTLIATANQGSEATYESGFVIDKFPISRPNLTFSTLTVSNMSPEDSSIYLCSVVYSVATPNYGYTFGSGTRLTVV.

The J gene is TRBJ2-5, the V gene TRBV3-1 (or the pseudogene TRBV3-2); D is perhaps TRBD2 (5 bases). Per germline, CDR1 LGHDT and CDR2 YNNKEL (reference sequence). V dropped 3 bases and J dropped 2 bases, with 10 bases sitting between them. CDR3 length: 14 residues. CDR3 in DNA: TGTGCCAGCAGCCAGGCGGACTTACAAGAGACCCAGTACTTC. Translating it yields CASSQADLQETQYF.

J is TRBJ2-5 and V is TRBV3-1 (or the pseudogene TRBV3-2); perhaps TRBD2 as D (6 bases). The CDR3 consists of 15 residues. CDR1 is LGHDT, CDR2 YNNKEL, per germline (reference sequence). Trimming left V 1 base short and J 0 bases short, with 9 bases between. CDR3 sequence reads: CASSQGVADQETQYF. CDR3 sequence (DNA): TGTGCCAGCAGCCAAGGGGTAGCGGACCAAGAGACCCAGTACTTC.